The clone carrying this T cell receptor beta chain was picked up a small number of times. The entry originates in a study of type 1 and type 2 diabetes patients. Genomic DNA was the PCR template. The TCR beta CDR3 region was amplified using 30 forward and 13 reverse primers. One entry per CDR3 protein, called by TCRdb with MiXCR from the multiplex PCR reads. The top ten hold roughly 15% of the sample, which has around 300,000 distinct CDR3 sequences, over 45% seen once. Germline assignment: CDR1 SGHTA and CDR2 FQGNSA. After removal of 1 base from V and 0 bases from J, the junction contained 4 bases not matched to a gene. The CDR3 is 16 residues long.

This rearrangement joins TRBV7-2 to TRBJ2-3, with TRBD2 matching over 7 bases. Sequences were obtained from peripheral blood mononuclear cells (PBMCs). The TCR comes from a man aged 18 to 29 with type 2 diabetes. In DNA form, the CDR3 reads TGTGCCAGCAGCTTAGGGTTTAGCGGGAGCACAGATACGCAGTATTTT. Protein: CASSLGFSGSTDTQYF.